Presented here are 19 T cell receptor beta chains from one specimen sequenced in a study of low-dose radiotherapy and immunotherapy resistance in tumors. The time point was: after trial treatment. Treatment: LDRT plus nivolumab, ipilimumab, low-dose cyclophosphamide and aspirin (RACIN trial). Primers used for first-strand cDNA, a TRAV- and TRBV-specific set, covered both alpha and beta chains. The authors amplified TCRs for 20 to 25 PCR cycles with a constant-region primer and a V-primer adapter. TCRdb called the reads again in MiXCR, with one record for every CDR3 protein. The sample carries nearly 60,000 distinct CDR3 sequences, under 30% recorded once. This specimen was PBMCs, taken after low-dose radiotherapy plus immunotherapy. These TCRs come from a male donor with prostate cancer.

The chain joins TRBV5-1 to TRBJ1-4; maybe TRBD1 (5 bases). The V gene lost 4 bases and the J gene lost 4 bases, with 11 bases spanning the gap. The germline V gene has CDR1 SGHRS and CDR2 YFSETQ. The CDR3 extends over 14 amino acids. The chain's CDR3 is CASSTGLYNEKLFF. Here the CDR3 DNA reads TGCGCCAGCAGCACGGGACTGTATAATGAAAAACTGTTTTTT.

The chain employs TRBV2 and TRBJ2-7; 8 nucleotides align to TRBD1. There are 14 residues in the CDR3. Trimming took 6 bases from V and 6 from J; bases not matched to a gene: 10. The germline V gene has CDR1 SNHLY and CDR2 FYNNEI. Written as DNA, the CDR3 is TGTGCCAGCAGCATCACGACAGGGGTCGGCGAGCAGTACTTC. Translated: CASSITTGVGEQYF.

At least ten counts were recorded for this clonotype. J is TRBJ2-7 and V is TRBV12-5, with 8 nucleotides matching TRBD2. This CDR3 region has 19 residues. Trimming at V came to 2 bases and at J to 0 bases, leaving 15 bases not matched to a gene. The germline V gene has CDR1 LGHNT and CDR2 FRNRAP. The CDR3 DNA is TGTGCTAGTGGTTTGTCAACACTGAGGCTAGCGGGTGACTCCTACGAGCAGTACTTC. The encoded protein is CASGLSTLRLAGDSYEQYF.

The table lists this clonotype with many counts. V and J are TRBV6-2 or TRBV6-3 and TRBJ2-7; 9 positions match TRBD2. V trimming: 5 bases; J trimming: 5 bases; junction bases outside the gene matches: 7. CDR1 is MNHEY, CDR2 SVGEGT, per germline. The length of the CDR3 is 14 residues. CDR3 region: CASSAGGPSHEQYF. CDR3 DNA sequence: TGTGCCAGCAGTGCGGGAGGGCCCTCTCACGAGCAGTACTTC.

There are many counts of this clonotype. The genes are TRBV4-1 and TRBJ2-7, with 8 bases fitting TRBD1. The germline gives CDR1 MGHRA, CDR2 YSYEKL. The CDR3 totals 15 residues. The V gene end was trimmed by 0 bases and the J gene end by 6 bases; junction bases not matched to a gene: 7. CDR3 in amino acids: CASSQEGQAFSEQYF. CDR3 sequence (DNA): TGCGCCAGCAGCCAAGAGGGACAGGCTTTCTCCGAGCAGTACTTC.

This clonotype was observed at least ten times. The chain links TRBV12-3 or TRBV12-4 to TRBJ1-1; TRBD1 matches 9 bases. The J segment lost 1 base and the V segment lost 5 bases, leaving 11 bases of the junction unmatched. The CDR3 loop spans 17 amino acids. The CDR3 is CASSDKTGGLTNTEAFF. Here the CDR3 DNA reads TGTGCCAGCAGTGATAAGACAGGGGGTTTGACGAACACTGAAGCTTTCTTT.

This clonotype has a count of ten or more. The V call is TRBV6-2 or TRBV6-3, the J call TRBJ1-5, with 11 bases fitting TRBD1. This CDR3 has 17 residues. Germline CDR1 MNHEY, CDR2 SVGEGT. V was pared by 6 bases and J by 2 bases, with 9 bases of the junction left unmatched. The CDR3 bases are TGTGCCAGCAGCAAAGGGACAGGGGGTTTGGGCAATCAGCCCCAGCATTTT. Protein product: CASSKGTGGLGNQPQHF.

By frequency in the sample, this clonotype is medium-sized. The chain is built from TRBV10-3 and TRBJ1-5, with unresolved D. The CDR3 totals 15 residues. Trimming stripped 1 base from V and 4 bases from J, with 11 bases between. The germline V gene encodes CDR1 ENHRY and CDR2 SYGVKD. The CDR3 loop is CAISEWGVGNQPQHF. CDR3 nucleotides: TGTGCCATCAGTGAGTGGGGAGTGGGGAATCAGCCCCAGCATTTT.

The CDR3 bases are TGTGCCAGCAGCAGAGACGGGTATGGCTACACCTTC. Translating gives CASSRDGYGYTF. The chain is built from TRBV7-2 and TRBJ1-2; D gene unclear. Germline-derived CDR1 and CDR2 are SGHTA and FQGNSA. V was cut by 5 bases and J by 5 bases, with 9 bases left in between. The CDR3 is 12 amino acids.

This clonotype was recorded a few times. The chain couples TRBV27 to TRBJ2-7; D is possibly TRBD2 (6 bases). Germline assignment: CDR1 MNHEY and CDR2 SMNVEV (reference sequence). This CDR3 spans 16 amino acids. Trimming left V 6 bases short and J 0 bases short, with 18 bases between. The CDR3 nucleotides read TGTGCCAGCAGCCCATCATTGGGGGAGGACTCCTACGAGCAGTACTTC. Translated, it gives CASSPSLGEDSYEQYF.

V usage is TRBV6-2 or TRBV6-3 and J usage is TRBJ2-7; TRBD1 agrees at 7 bases. V trimming: 5 bases; J trimming: 6 bases; junction bases outside the gene matches: 13. CDR3 length: 15 amino acids. Germline lookup yields CDR1 MNHEY and CDR2 SVGEGT. This chain's CDR3 is CASSNTGALPFEQYF. The CDR3 coding sequence is TGTGCCAGCAGTAACACAGGGGCGCTCCCCTTCGAGCAGTACTTC.

This clonotype was detected many times. The chain has TRBV6-5 and TRBJ1-1; TRBD1 aligns across 8 bases. V was pared by 9 bases and J by 5 bases, with 8 bases of the junction left unmatched. CDR3 size: 13 residues. CDR1 is MNHEY, CDR2 SVGAGI, per germline. The CDR3 loop is CASARTGLTEAFF. CDR3 coding DNA: TGTGCCAGTGCTCGGACAGGGCTTACTGAAGCTTTCTTT.

The rearrangement links TRBV6-2 or TRBV6-3 to TRBJ1-3, with D unresolved. There are 14 residues in the CDR3. The ends were cut back, 8 bases at V and 2 bases at J, with 13 bases in the middle. Germline V gives CDR1 MNHEY, CDR2 SVGEGT. DNA of the CDR3: TGTGCCAGCGCGAAGGCTGGAACTGGAAACACCATATATTTT. Translation: CASAKAGTGNTIYF.

In this sample, this clonotype turned up once. The chain carries TRBV24-1 and TRBJ2-1; 11 bases agree with TRBD1. This CDR3 is 16 amino acids long. V was clipped by 4 bases and J by 5 bases; unmatched bases: 6. Germline V gives CDR1 KGHDR, CDR2 SFDVKD. As DNA, the CDR3 is TGTGCCACCAGTGACTTGGACAGGGGGCCCGACAATGAGCAGTTCTTC. It yields the protein CATSDLDRGPDNEQFF.

At least ten counts were recorded for this clonotype. V usage is TRBV5-1 and J usage is TRBJ1-1; D not resolved. V was cut by 2 bases and J by 6 bases, with 17 bases left in between. Germline values: CDR1 SGHRS, CDR2 YFSETQ. This CDR3 is built from 15 residues. The CDR3 bases are TGCGCCAGCAGCTTACCGGCCCCGGGAAATCCTGAAGCTTTCTTT. This encodes CASSLPAPGNPEAFF.

This clonotype has just a few counts. J is TRBJ2-3 and V is TRBV2, with 8 bases identical to TRBD2. V gave up 6 bases and J gave up 5 bases; unmatched junction bases: 4. Germline V gives CDR1 SNHLY, CDR2 FYNNEI. CDR3 length: 13 amino acids. The CDR3 DNA is TGTGCCAGCAGGGTGACTAGCGTAGATACGCAGTATTTT. This encodes CASRVTSVDTQYF.

This clonotype showed up many times. The chain employs TRBV6-2 or TRBV6-3 and TRBJ1-6, with 8 positions matching TRBD1. Losses at the gene ends were 7 bases for V and 0 bases for J; bases not matched to a gene: 5. The CDR3 has 16 amino acids. Looked up from germline, CDR1 is MNHEY and CDR2 is SVGEGT. CDR3 region: CASTGDRSSYNSPLHF. CDR3 in DNA: TGTGCCAGCACCGGGGACAGGAGCTCCTATAATTCACCCCTCCACTTT.

This clonotype occurred many times. The junction shows a germline mismatch at one end, possibly a read error. This chain links TRBV5-5 with TRBJ2-2, with 7 bases lining up with TRBD2. Germline lookup yields CDR1 SGHKS and CDR2 YYEKEE (reference sequence). This CDR3 spans 13 amino acids. CDR3 residues: CASSPSGTGELFF. The CDR3 region has the DNA TGCGCCAGCAGCCCTAGCGGCACCGGGGAGCTGTTTTTT.

This clonotype was detected a few times. It is unclear where the CDR3 begins or ends on the DNA, so no DNA is shown, and the CDR3 is as TCRdb lists it. The chain employs TRBV6-1 and TRBJ1-4; the table's D gene call, TRBD1, was not cross checked with the DNA. Germline values: CDR1 MNHNS, CDR2 SASEGT. Both ends counted, the CDR3 spans 15 residues. This chain's CDR3 is CASRGQGGTEKLFFF.